A single sample gave rise to the 5 T cell receptor beta chains below, sequenced in a study of blood T cell repertoires in COVID-19. Generated by immunoSEQ multiplex PCR, the TCRdb table keeps only in-frame clones and is missing some. The sample contains 65,000 to 95,000 clones, approximately 90% of which appear only once. The sample taken for sequencing was peripheral blood. The receptor source for this set is a young man with acute or convalescent COVID-19.

The chain employs TRBV4-1 and TRBJ2-3; 11 bases map to TRBD2. V dropped 4 bases and J dropped 6; count of bases not matched to a gene: 9. The CDR3 length is 16 residues. Germline V gene data show CDR1 as MGHRA and CDR2 as YSYEKL. The CDR3 protein is CASSPAGTSGMDTQYF. CDR3 DNA sequence: TGCGCCAGCAGCCCCGCCGGGACTAGCGGTATGGATACGCAGTATTTT.

The chain joins TRBV18 to TRBJ1-4; a possible D gene is TRBD1 (6 bases). Germline V gene sequence: CDR1 KGHSH, CDR2 LQKENI. This CDR3 spans 15 amino acids. Trimming left V 5 bases short and J 2 bases short, with 12 bases between. In DNA, the CDR3 is TGTGCCAGCTCAATACAGGGCCCGACTAATGAAAAACTGTTTTTT. Translating it yields CASSIQGPTNEKLFF.

The rearrangement joins TRBV9 to TRBJ1-4; D gene uncertain. Deletions cut 1 base from V and 3 bases from J, with 10 bases between. The germline gives CDR1 SGDLS, CDR2 YYNGEE. The length of the CDR3 is 15 residues. The CDR3: CASSVQVAANEKLFF. CDR3 sequence (DNA): TGTGCCAGCAGCGTACAAGTCGCGGCTAATGAAAAACTGTTTTTT.

V usage is TRBV6-2 or TRBV6-3 and J usage is TRBJ2-2, with no clear D. V was cut by 2 bases and J by 5 bases, with 9 bases left in between. The germline CDR1 and CDR2 sequences are MNHEY and SVGEGT. This CDR3 is 14 amino acids long. The CDR3 protein is CASSYVTETGELFF. DNA of the CDR3: TGTGCCAGCAGTTACGTCACCGAGACCGGGGAGCTGTTTTTT.

The chain recombines TRBV20-1 with TRBJ1-6; no firm D call. Germline V gene data show CDR1 as DFQATT and CDR2 as SNEGSKA (reference sequence). This CDR3 has 13 residues. V was clipped by 3 bases and J by 12 bases, with 15 bases between them. CDR3 protein: CSASGRPNRPLHF. For the CDR3, the DNA is TGCAGTGCTAGTGGGAGACCCAACCGACCCCTCCACTTT.